This record covers a single TCR beta chain. Uncontrolled infection, other autoimmune disease, pregnancy or lactation led to exclusion. PBMCs came from less than 11 ml fresh peripheral blood. The CDR3 has 15 residues. V dropped 6 bases and J dropped 1; count of bases not matched to a gene: 7. The source of the sample is a study of T cells in Graves' hyperthyroidism and ophthalmopathy. Study-wide background: Before treatment of any kind, peripheral blood was taken at initial diagnosis.

TCR beta CDR3 sequences were amplified from RNA transcripts. HTBI primers were the set used in a first-round RT-PCR of the TCR CDR3. TCRdb ran MiXCR on the multiplex PCR reads and lists one entry per CDR3 protein. The repertoire holds around 250,000 distinct CDR3 sequences, with over 15% as singletons. This TCR was sampled from a young woman with Graves' ophthalmopathy. The gene calls are TRBV12-3 or TRBV12-4 and TRBJ2-7; 9 bases line up with TRBD2. What was sequenced was blood. DNA of the CDR3: TGTGCCAGCAGCGTCACTAGCGGGTTGTCCTACGAGCAGTACTTC. Protein: CASSVTSGLSYEQYF.